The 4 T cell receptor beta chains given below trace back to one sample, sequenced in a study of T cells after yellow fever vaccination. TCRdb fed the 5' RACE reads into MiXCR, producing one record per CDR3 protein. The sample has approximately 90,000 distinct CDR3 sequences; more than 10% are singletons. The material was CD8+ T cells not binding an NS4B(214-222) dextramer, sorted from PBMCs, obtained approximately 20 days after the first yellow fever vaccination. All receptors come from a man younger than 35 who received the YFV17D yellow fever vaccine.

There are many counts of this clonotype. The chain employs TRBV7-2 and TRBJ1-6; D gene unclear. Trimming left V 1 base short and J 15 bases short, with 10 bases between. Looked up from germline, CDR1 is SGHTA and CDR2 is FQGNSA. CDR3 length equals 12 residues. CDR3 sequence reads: CASSLGFQDLHF. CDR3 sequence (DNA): TGTGCCAGCAGCTTAGGATTCCAAGACCTCCACTTT. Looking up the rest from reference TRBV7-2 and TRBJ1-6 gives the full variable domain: GAGVSQSPSNKVTEKGKDVELRCDPISGHTALYWYRQSLGQGLEFLIYFQGNSAPDKSGLPSDRFSAERTGGSVSTLTIQRTQQEDSAVYLCASSLGFQDLHFGNGTRLTVT.

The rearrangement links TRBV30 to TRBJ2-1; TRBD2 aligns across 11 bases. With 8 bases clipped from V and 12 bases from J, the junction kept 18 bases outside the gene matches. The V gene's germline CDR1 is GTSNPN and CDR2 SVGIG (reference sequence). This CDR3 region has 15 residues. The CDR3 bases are TGTGCCCGCCTAACCTTAGCGGGGGGGATCCCACGGCAGTTCTTC. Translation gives CARLTLAGGIPRQFF.

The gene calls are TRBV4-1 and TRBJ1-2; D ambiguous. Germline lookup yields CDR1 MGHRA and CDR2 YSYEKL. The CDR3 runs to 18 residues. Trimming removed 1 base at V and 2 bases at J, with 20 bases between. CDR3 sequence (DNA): TGCGCCAGCAGCCAAGTTCAATCGATCGGCGGGGAGAACTATGGCTACACCTTC. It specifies CASSQVQSIGGENYGYTF.

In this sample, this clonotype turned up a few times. This CDR3 is CASSLQGDYNEQFF. The CDR3 DNA is TGTGCCAGCAGCCTACAGGGGGACTACAATGAGCAGTTCTTC. The chain carries TRBV7-3 and TRBJ2-1; TRBD1 matches 8 bases. This CDR3 contains 14 residues. Unmatched junction bases numbered 3, after V lost 5 bases and J lost 3 bases. Germline assignment: CDR1 SGHTA and CDR2 FQGTGA. Full variable domain (remainder filled in from reference TRBV7-3 and TRBJ2-1): GAGVSQTPSNKVTEKGKYVELRCDPISGHTALYWYRQSLGQGPEFLIYFQGTGAADDSGLPNDRFFAVRPEGSVSTLKIQRTERGDSAVYLCASSLQGDYNEQFFGPGTRLTVL.